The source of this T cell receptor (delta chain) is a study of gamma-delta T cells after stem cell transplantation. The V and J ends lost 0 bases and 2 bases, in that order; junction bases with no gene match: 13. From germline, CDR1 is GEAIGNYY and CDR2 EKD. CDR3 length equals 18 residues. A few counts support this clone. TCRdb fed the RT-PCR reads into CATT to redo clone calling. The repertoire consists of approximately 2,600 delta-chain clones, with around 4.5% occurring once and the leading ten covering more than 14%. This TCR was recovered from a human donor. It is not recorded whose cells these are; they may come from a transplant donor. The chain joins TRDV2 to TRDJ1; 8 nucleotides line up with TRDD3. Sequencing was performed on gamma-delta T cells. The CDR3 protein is CACDTMSLGDGWTDKLIF. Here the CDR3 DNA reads TGTGCCTGTGACACCATGAGTCTGGGGGACGGTTGGACCGATAAACTCATCTTT.